The clone carrying this T cell receptor (beta chain) appeared many times. The antigen is unknown. Quantitative 5'-RACE was performed with molecular barcodes, and it yielded the TCR beta libraries. TCRdb reprocessed the 5' RACE reads with MiXCR, giving one entry per CDR3 protein. The table records under 250,000 distinct CDR3 sequences, 6% to 8% of them present only once. This entry is derived from a study of CD8 T cells in ankylosing spondylitis. Whole-study results and caveats: Disease-linked clones, CD8+, were relatively rare in peripheral blood. Significant enrichment of disease-linked clones was reportedly seen in matched ankylosing spondylitis synovial fluid. Characteristic of ankylosing spondylitis blood, it appeared, was a TCR beta motif comprising about eight highly homologous variants.

Germline V gives CDR1 KGHDR, CDR2 SFDVKD. The CDR3 contains 18 residues. V trimming: 4 bases; J trimming: 0 bases; junction bases outside the gene matches: 5. This rearrangement joins TRBV24-1 to TRBJ2-2; 12 nucleotides match TRBD2. The sequencing sample was made of blood, either unsorted or a sorted T cell fraction (not recorded which). The TCR originated in a male donor with ankylosing spondylitis. CDR3 nucleotide sequence: TGTGCCACCAGTGACACTAGCGGGAGGCCAACGAACACCGGGGAGCTGTTTTTT. This translates into CATSDTSGRPTNTGELFF.